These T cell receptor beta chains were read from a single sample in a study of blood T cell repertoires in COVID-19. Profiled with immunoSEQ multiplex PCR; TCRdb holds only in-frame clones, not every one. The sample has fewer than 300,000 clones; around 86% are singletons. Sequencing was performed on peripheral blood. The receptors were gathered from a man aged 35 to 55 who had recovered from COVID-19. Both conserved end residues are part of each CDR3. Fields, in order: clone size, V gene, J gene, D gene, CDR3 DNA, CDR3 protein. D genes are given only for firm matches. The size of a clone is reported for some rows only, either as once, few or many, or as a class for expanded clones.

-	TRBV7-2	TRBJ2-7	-	TGTGCCAGCAGCTTAAACTACGGGGACGAGCAGTACTTC	CASSLNYGDEQYF
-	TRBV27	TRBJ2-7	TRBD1	TGTGCCAGCAGTAACAACAGGGGAAACGAGCAGTACTTC	CASSNNRGNEQYF
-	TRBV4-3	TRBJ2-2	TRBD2	TGCGCCAGCAGCCTTGGGACTAGCGGGAGTATATCAAACACCGGGGAGCTGTTTTTT	CASSLGTSGSISNTGELFF
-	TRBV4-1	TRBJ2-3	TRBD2	TGCGCCAGCAGCCAAGGGGGACTAGCGGGCGCGGCCGGAAATACGCAGTATTTT	CASSQGGLAGAAGNTQYF
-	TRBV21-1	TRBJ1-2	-	TGTGCCAGCAGCTCACAGGGGAGAGTCTATGGCTACACCTTC	CASSSQGRVYGYTF
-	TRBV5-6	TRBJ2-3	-	TGTGCCAGCAGCTTGTTAGTAACGGGATCCCGCACAGATACGCAGTATTTT	CASSLLVTGSRTDTQYF
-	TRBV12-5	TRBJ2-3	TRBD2	TGTGCTAGTGCAGCAGGGAGAAGCGGGGGGGCCACAGATACGCAGTATTTT	CASAAGRSGGATDTQYF
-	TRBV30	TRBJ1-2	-	TGTGCCTGGAGTCCCCCGGGGGACTACACCTTC	CAWSPPGDYTF
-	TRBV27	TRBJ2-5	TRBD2	TGTGCCAGTAGCGGGGGGTCCCTTATACGGACCCAGTACTTC	CASSGGSLIRTQYF
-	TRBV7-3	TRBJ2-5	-	TGTGCCAGCAGCTTAAATCCGGTACAAGAGACCCAGTACTTC	CASSLNPVQETQYF
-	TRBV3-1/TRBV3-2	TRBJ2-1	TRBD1	TGTGCCAGCAGCCAAGTCCCACCGTCTGGGACAGGGGGGTACAATGAGCAGTTCTTC	CASSQVPPSGTGGYNEQFF
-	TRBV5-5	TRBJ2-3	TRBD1	TGTGCCAGCAGCTTGGGCTTGACAGGGGTTGGTACAGATACGCAGTATTTT	CASSLGLTGVGTDTQYF
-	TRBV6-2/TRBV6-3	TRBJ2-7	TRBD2	TGTGCCAGCAGTTACTTCCTAGCGGGGGGGGCCTACGAGCAGTACTTC	CASSYFLAGGAYEQYF
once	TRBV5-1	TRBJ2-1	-	TGCGCCAGCAGCAGAGCCGGGGGCTCCTACAATGAGCAGTTCTTC	CASSRAGGSYNEQFF
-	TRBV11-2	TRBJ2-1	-	TGTGCCAGCAGCCCCTCCGACTGGAGCAATGAGCAGTTCTTC	CASSPSDWSNEQFF
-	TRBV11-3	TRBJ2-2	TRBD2	TGTGCCAGCAGCCTAGGACTAGCCGCCGGGGAGCTGTTTTTT	CASSLGLAAGELFF
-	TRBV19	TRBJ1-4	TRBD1	TGTGCCAGTAGTAAGGACAGGGTGGGTGAAAAACTGTTTTTT	CASSKDRVGEKLFF